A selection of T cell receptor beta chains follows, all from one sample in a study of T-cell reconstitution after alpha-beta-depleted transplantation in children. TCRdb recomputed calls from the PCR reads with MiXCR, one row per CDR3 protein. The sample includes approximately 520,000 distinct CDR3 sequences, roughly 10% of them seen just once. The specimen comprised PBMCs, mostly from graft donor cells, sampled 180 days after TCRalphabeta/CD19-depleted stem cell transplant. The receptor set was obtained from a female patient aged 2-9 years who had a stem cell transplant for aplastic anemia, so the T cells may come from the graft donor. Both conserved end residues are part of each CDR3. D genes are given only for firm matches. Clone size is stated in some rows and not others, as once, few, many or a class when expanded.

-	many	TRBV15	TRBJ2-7	TGTGCCACCAGCAGATCACCAGGGGCTAGCAAGCAGTACTTC	CATSRSPGASKQYF
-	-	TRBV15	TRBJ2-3	TGTGCCACCAGCAGAGATGGGACTGGCAATGGGAGGGATACGCAGTATTTT	CATSRDGTGNGRDTQYF
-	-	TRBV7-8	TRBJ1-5	TGTGCCAGCAGCTACGAGATGATTAGCAATCAGCCCCAGCATTTT	CASSYEMISNQPQHF
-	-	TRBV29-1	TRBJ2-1	TGCAGCGTGGACCGGGGCCTCGAGCAGTTCTTC	CSVDRGLEQFF
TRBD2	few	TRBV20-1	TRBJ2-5	TGCAGTGCTAGATTGGCTAGCGGGAGGGCCGGGGAGACCCAGTACTTC	CSARLASGRAGETQYF
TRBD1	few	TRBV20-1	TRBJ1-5	TGCAGTGCTCCCGGGACAGGCGACTTTTACCTAAATCAGCCCCAGCATTTT	CSAPGTGDFYLNQPQHF
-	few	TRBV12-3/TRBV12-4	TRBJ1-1	TGTGCCAGCAGTTTACGGGGGGCGCGAGCTTTCTTT	CASSLRGARAFF
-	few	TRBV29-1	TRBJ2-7	TGCAGCGTTGCGACGGACGAGCAGTACTTC	CSVATDEQYF
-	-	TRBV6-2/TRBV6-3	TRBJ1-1	TGTGCCAGCAGTTATCTGAGAGGGATCGGGCCTGGAGCTTTCTTT	CASSYLRGIGPGAFF
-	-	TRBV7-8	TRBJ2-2	TGTGCCAGCAGCCCGTTGGGAGCTCCGAACACCGGGGAGCTGTTTTTT	CASSPLGAPNTGELFF
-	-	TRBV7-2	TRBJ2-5	TGTGCCAGCAGCTTCCTGGGGTGGGGGGAGACCCAGTACTTC	CASSFLGWGETQYF
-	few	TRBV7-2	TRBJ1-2	TGTGCCAGCAGCCTTAGACTCACAGGGAACCTCTATGGCTACACCTTC	CASSLRLTGNLYGYTF
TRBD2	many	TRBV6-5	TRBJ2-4	TGTGCCAGCAGTTACGTGCAGGGAGGGAGGAACATTCAGTACTTC	CASSYVQGGRNIQYF
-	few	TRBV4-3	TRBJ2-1	TGCGCCAGCAGTCCGTTAGCGGTCCGCTCCTACAATGAGCAGTTCTTC	CASSPLAVRSYNEQFF
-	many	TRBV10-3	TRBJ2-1	TGTGCCATCAGTCCGGGGGCGCGGTACAATGAGCAGTTCTTC	CAISPGARYNEQFF
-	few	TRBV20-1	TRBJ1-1	TGCAGTGCCCGCTCGAGGAGGACTGAAGCTTTCTTT	CSARSRRTEAFF
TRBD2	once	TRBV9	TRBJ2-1	TGTGCCAGCAGCGTAGATAGCGGGCCCTCCTACAATGAGCAGTTCTTC	CASSVDSGPSYNEQFF
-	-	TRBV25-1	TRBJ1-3	TGTGCCAGCCATGGAAACACCATATATTTT	CASHGNTIYF
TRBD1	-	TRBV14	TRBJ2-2	TGTGCCAGCAGCCAAGATCCATTCATCTGGACAGGCCGGGGCACCGGGGAGCTGTTTTTT	CASSQDPFIWTGRGTGELFF
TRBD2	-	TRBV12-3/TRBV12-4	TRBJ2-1	TGTGCCAGCAGTTTAGTCCTAGCGGGAGGTTCCAGCTCCTACAATGAGCAGTTCTTC	CASSLVLAGGSSSYNEQFF
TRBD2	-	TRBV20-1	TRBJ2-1	TGCAGTGGGATAGCGGGTTTAAGCTCCTACAATGAGCAGTTCTTC	CSGIAGLSSYNEQFF
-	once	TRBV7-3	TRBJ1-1	TGTGCCAGCAGCTTAACCCCGGGACTGGAGAACACTGAAGCTTTCTTT	CASSLTPGLENTEAFF
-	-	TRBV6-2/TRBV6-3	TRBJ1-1	TGTGCCAGCAGTCGACAGGTTAACACTGACGCTTTCTTT	CASSRQVNTDAFF
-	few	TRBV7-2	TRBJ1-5	TGTGCCAGCAGCTTACTCAGGGACAATCAGCCCCAGCATTTT	CASSLLRDNQPQHF
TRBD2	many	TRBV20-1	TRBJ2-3	TGCAGTGCTAGAGATGAACCGGGACTAGATCCACATACGCAGTATTTT	CSARDEPGLDPHTQYF
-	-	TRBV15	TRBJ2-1	TGTGCCACCAGCAGAGATTGGTATTACAATGAGCAGTTCTTC	CATSRDWYYNEQFF
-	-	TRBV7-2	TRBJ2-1	TGTGCCAGCAGCACTTCACGCGCCACCTACAATGAGCAGTTCTTC	CASSTSRATYNEQFF
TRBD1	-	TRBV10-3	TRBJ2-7	TGTGCCATCAGCGATACGGGACAGGCCTACGAGCAGTACTTC	CAISDTGQAYEQYF
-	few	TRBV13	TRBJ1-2	TGTGCCAGCAGCCCCCTCTCGGGTGAATATGGCTACACCTTC	CASSPLSGEYGYTF
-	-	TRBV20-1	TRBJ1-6	TGCAGTGCTAGTCCTCGCCGTCTGAGCTCCTATAATTCACCCCTCCACTTT	CSASPRRLSSYNSPLHF
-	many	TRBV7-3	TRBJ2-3	TGTGCCAGCGGGTCAGGACTCGGTCTTAGCACAGATACGCAGTATTTT	CASGSGLGLSTDTQYF
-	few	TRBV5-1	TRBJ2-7	TGCGCCAGCAGCGTCAGGGACTCCTACGAGCAGTACTTC	CASSVRDSYEQYF
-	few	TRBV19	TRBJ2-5	TGTGCCAGTAGCCTGATGGGAGAGACCCAGTACTTC	CASSLMGETQYF
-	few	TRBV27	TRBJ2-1	TGTGCCAGCACCACACAGCGCTCCTACAATGAGCAGTTCTTC	CASTTQRSYNEQFF
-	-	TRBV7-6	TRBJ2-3	TGTGCCAGCAGCCCCGGGGGAATCGATACGCAGTATTTT	CASSPGGIDTQYF
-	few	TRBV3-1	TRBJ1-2	TGTGCCAGCAGCCAAGAATGGGGCGCCGATGGCTACACCTTC	CASSQEWGADGYTF
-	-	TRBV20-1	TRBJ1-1	TGCAGTGCTAGTTATCCCACTGAAGCTTTCTTT	CSASYPTEAFF
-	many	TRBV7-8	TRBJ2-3	TGTGCCAGCAGCTTATCGGAGCGCCGCACAGATACGCAGTATTTT	CASSLSERRTDTQYF
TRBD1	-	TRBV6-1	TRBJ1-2	TGTGCCAGCAGTGAAGCCCGACAGGGGACGACCTATGGCTACACCTTC	CASSEARQGTTYGYTF
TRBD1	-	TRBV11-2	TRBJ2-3	TGTGCCAGCAGCTTAGAGGGACAGGGGTGGACAGATACGCAGTATTTT	CASSLEGQGWTDTQYF
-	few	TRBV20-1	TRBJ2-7	TGCAGTTCTACTTGGCCCCGCGGGACGTACTTC	CSSTWPRGTYF
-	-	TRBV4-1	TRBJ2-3	TGCGCCAGCAGCCACAAGACGCCCCGGAGGGGAGATACGCAGTATTTT	CASSHKTPRRGDTQYF
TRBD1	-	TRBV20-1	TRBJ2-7	TGCAGTGCTCCGACAGGGTTCTACGAGCAGTACTTC	CSAPTGFYEQYF
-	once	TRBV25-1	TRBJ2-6	TGTGCCAGCAGTGAATCTGGGGCCAACGGCCTGACTTTC	CASSESGANGLTF
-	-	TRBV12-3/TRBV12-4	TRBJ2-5	TGTGCCAGCAGCGGTGAGGTAGAGACCCAGTACTTC	CASSGEVETQYF
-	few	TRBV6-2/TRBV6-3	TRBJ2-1	TGTGCCAGCAGAAGATCTAGGACGGATTACAATGAGCAGTTCTTC	CASRRSRTDYNEQFF
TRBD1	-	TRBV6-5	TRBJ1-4	TGTGCCAGCAGGACGGACAGGGGGCCCCGAGAAAAACTGTTTTTT	CASRTDRGPREKLFF
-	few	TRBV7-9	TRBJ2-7	TGTGCCAGCAGCCCCGTGCCTTGGTCCTACGAGCAGTACTTC	CASSPVPWSYEQYF
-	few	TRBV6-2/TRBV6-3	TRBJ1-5	TGTGCCAGCAGTGTACGGTTTGTAGGACAGCCCCAGCATTTT	CASSVRFVGQPQHF
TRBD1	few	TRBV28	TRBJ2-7	TGTGCCGGGGGGACAGGGTTCCAGGGCGAGCAGTACTTC	CAGGTGFQGEQYF
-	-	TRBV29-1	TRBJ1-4	TGCAGCGTTGAAGGCCAGGGCACTGAAAAACTGTTTTTT	CSVEGQGTEKLFF
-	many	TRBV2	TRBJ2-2	TGTGCCACCACCCAGGACTGGGTGGGCACCGGGGAGCTGTTTTTT	CATTQDWVGTGELFF
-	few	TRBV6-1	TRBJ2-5	TGTGCCAGCAGTCGGAGGCATTCAGAGACCCAGTACTTC	CASSRRHSETQYF